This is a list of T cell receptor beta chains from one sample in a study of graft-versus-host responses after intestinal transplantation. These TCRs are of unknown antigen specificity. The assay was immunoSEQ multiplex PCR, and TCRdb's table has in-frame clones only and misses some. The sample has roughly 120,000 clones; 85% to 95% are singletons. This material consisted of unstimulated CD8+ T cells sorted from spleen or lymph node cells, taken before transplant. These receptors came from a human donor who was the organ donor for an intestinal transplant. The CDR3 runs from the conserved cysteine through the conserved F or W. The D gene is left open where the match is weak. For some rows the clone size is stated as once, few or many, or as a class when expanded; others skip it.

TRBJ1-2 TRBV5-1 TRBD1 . CASSLSGGYGYTF TGCGCCAGCAGCTTATCAGGGGGCTATGGCTACACCTTC
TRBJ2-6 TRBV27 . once CASSPRGEAPLSGANVLTF TGTGCTAGCAGTCCAAGGGGGGAGGCCCCTCTATCTGGGGCCAACGTCCTGACTTTC
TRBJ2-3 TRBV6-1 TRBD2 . CASREPLSGIWADTQYF TGTGCCAGCAGGGAACCCCTTAGCGGGATTTGGGCAGATACGCAGTATTTT
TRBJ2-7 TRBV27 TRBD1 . CASSPRGLIYEQYF TGTGCCAGCAGTCCCAGGGGGCTTATTTACGAGCAGTACTTC
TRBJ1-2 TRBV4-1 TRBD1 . CASSQGGSSGGSNYGYTF TGCGCCAGCAGCCAAGGGGGGTCCTCAGGGGGTAGTAACTATGGCTACACCTTC
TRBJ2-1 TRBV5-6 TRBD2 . CASSSQRELRNEQFF TGTGCCAGCAGCTCTCAGCGGGAGCTAAGGAATGAGCAGTTCTTC
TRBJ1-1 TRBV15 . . CATSKWNTEAFF TGTGCCACCAGCAAGTGGAACACTGAAGCTTTCTTT
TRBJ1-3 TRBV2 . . CASSEWESSGNTIYF TGTGCCAGCAGTGAATGGGAGTCGTCTGGAAACACCATATATTTT
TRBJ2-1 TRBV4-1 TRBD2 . CASSPRLAGVDEQFF TGCGCCAGCAGCCCTAGACTAGCGGGAGTAGATGAGCAGTTCTTC
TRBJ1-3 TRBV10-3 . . CAISDGSGNTIYF TGTGCCATCAGTGATGGGTCTGGAAACACCATATATTTT
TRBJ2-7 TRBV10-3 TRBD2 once CAISELSGRALDEQYF TGTGCCATCAGTGAGTTGAGCGGGAGGGCCCTCGACGAGCAGTACTTC
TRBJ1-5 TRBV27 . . CASSLSTGQPQHF TGTGCCAGCAGTTTATCGACGGGACAGCCCCAGCATTTT
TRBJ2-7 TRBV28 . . CASSSPRGSNYEQYF TGTGCCAGCAGTTCGCCCCGGGGGAGTAACTACGAGCAGTACTTC
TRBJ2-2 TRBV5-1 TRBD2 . CASSLVGGPTGELFF TGCGCCAGCAGCTTGGTGGGAGGGCCCACCGGGGAGCTGTTTTTT
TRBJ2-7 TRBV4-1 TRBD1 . CASSQDRGQVREQYF TGCGCCAGCAGCCAAGATCGAGGACAGGTTCGCGAGCAGTACTTC
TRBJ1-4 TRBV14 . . CASSQVWGANEKLFF TGTGCCAGCAGCCAGGTTTGGGGGGCTAATGAAAAACTGTTTTTT
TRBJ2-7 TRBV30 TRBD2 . CAWRGLAGFSYEQYF TGTGCCTGGAGGGGGCTAGCGGGTTTCTCCTACGAGCAGTACTTC
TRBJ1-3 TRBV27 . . CASSPRAPGGNTIYF TGTGCCAGCAGTCCCCGAGCCCCGGGGGGAAACACCATATATTTT
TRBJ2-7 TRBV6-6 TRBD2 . CASSYSTSGSYEQYF TGTGCCAGCAGTTACTCGACTAGCGGGTCCTACGAGCAGTACTTC
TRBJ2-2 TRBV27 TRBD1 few CASSLMGPGQGNTGELFF TGTGCCAGCAGTTTAATGGGGCCTGGACAGGGGAACACCGGGGAGCTGTTTTTT
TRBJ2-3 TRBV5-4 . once CASSHVDAGSTDTQYF TGTGCCAGCAGCCACGTAGACGCCGGGAGCACAGATACGCAGTATTTT
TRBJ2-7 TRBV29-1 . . CSVGWGQNYEQYF TGCAGCGTTGGCTGGGGGCAGAACTACGAGCAGTACTTC
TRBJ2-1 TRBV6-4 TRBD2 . CASSDQLLAATAYNEQFF TGTGCCAGCAGTGACCAACTTCTAGCGGCCACAGCCTACAATGAGCAGTTCTTC
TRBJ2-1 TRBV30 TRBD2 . CAGSGGNNEQFF TGTGCCGGTTCGGGGGGGAACAATGAGCAGTTCTTC
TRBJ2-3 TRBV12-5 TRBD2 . CASGLAGGTDTQYF TGTGCTAGTGGTTTAGCGGGGGGCACAGATACGCAGTATTTT
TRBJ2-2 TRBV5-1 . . CASSLGHMTGELFF TGCGCCAGCAGCTTGGGACATATGACCGGGGAGCTGTTTTTT
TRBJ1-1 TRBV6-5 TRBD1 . CASSNTGVMNTEAFF TGTGCCAGCAGTAACACAGGGGTGATGAACACTGAAGCTTTCTTT
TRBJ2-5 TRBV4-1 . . CASSQVFGQETQYF TGCGCCAGCAGCCAAGTATTCGGTCAAGAGACCCAGTACTTC
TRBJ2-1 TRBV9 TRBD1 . CASSADRDRGNEQFF TGTGCCAGCAGCGCGGACCGGGACAGGGGCAATGAGCAGTTCTTC
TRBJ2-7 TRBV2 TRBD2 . CASSGLLAGSYEQYF TGTGCCAGCAGTGGCTTACTAGCGGGGAGCTACGAGCAGTACTTC
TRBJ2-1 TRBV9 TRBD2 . CASSATGLAASNEQFF TGTGCCAGCAGCGCCACGGGACTAGCGGCCTCTAATGAGCAGTTCTTC
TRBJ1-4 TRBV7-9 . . CASSNGGTNEKLFF TGTGCCAGCAGCAACGGCGGAACTAATGAAAAACTGTTTTTT
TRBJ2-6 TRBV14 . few CASSQFRRDVLTF TGTGCCAGCAGCCAATTTAGGAGGGACGTCCTGACTTTC